The 27 T cell receptor beta chains reported below all come from one sample, sequenced in a study of blood T cells in healthy people across ages. A second PCR, run for about 7 to 11 cycles, used a sample-barcoded 5' primer plus a J-beta primer mix. TCRdb re-analysed the 5' RACE reads in MiXCR, keeping a single row per CDR3 protein. The repertoire holds 600,000 to 900,000 distinct CDR3 sequences, 25% to 30% seen once, with over 2.5% in the top ten. These data also formed part of another study, on T cells of mothers and their children.

Sequenced: blood. These receptor sequences come from a boy between 10 and 17 years old in good health.

This clonotype came up a few times. V and J are TRBV3-1 and TRBJ2-7; D remains unclear. The better agreement between TRBJ2-1 and the DNA end casts doubt on the J call. CDR3 length: 13 residues. Germline V gene sequence: CDR1 LGHDT, CDR2 YNNKEL (reference sequence). CDR3 DNA sequence: TGTGCCAGCAGCCAGCTAACCAACGATGAGCAGTTCTTC. Translating gives CASSQLTNDEQFF.

The sample holds a few counts of this clonotype. The J gene is TRBJ1-2, the V gene TRBV6-2 or TRBV6-3, with unresolved D. There are 12 residues in the CDR3. The V end lost 7 bases, the J end lost 4 bases, and 10 bases lay between the germline ends. Germline lookup yields CDR1 MNHEY and CDR2 SVGEGT. The CDR3 region is CASTGDIYGYTF. CDR3 in DNA: TGTGCCAGCACGGGTGATATCTATGGCTACACCTTC.

The chain carries TRBV4-3 and TRBJ2-1; 11 bases are shared with TRBD2. CDR3 length: 15 residues. Germline V gives CDR1 LGHNA, CDR2 YSLEER. V lost 4 bases to trimming and J lost 8 bases; unmatched junction nucleotides: 7. The CDR3 DNA reads as TGCGCCAGCAGCCCGCATAGCGGGAGGGGCGATGAGCAGTTCTTC. Protein sequence: CASSPHSGRGDEQFF.

In this sample, this clonotype turned up a few times. V usage is TRBV2 and J usage is TRBJ2-5; D is tentatively TRBD1 or TRBD2 (5 bases each). The DNA end is a closer match to TRBJ2-1, so the J assignment may be wrong. The CDR3 is 11 amino acids. The germline V gene encodes CDR1 SNHLY and CDR2 FYNNEI. Written as DNA, the CDR3 is TGTGCCAGCACACAGGAGGTCGGGCAGTTCTTC. This encodes CASTQEVGQFF.

This clonotype was detected a few times. This chain uses TRBV20-1 with TRBJ2-1; 8 nucleotides align to TRBD1. Germline CDR1 reads DFQATT; CDR2 reads SNEGSKA (reference sequence). Unmatched junction bases numbered 5, after V lost 2 bases and J lost 5 bases. The CDR3 has 14 residues. The CDR3 DNA reads TGCAGTGCTAGACCATGGACAGGGAACAATGAGCAGTTCTTC. It encodes CSARPWTGNNEQFF.

In its sample, this clonotype was seen a few times. The chain uses TRBV28 and TRBJ2-1; the D gene is possibly TRBD2 (5 bases). TRBJ2-7 explains the end of the DNA better; the J call may be wrong. Per germline, CDR1 MDHEN and CDR2 SYDVKM. The CDR3 is 14 residues long. The CDR3 region has the DNA TGTGCAATCCAACGAGGGCAGGAAAGCTACGAGCAGTACTTC. Encoded protein: CAIQRGQESYEQYF.

On this clonotype: This may be a read error, as it is one base from a much larger clone. This chain joins TRBV6-5 and TRBJ1-2, with D perhaps TRBD1 (6 bases). Germline-derived CDR1 and CDR2 are MNHEY and SVGAGI. This CDR3 region has 11 residues. Trimming took off 6 bases at V and 7 bases at J, with 9 bases between the two ends. DNA of the CDR3: TGTGCCAGCAGCCAGGGGTTTGGCTACACCTTC. This encodes CASSQGFGYTF.

This chain uses TRBV29-1 with TRBJ2-7, with a possible D match to TRBD2 (7 bases). The CDR3 runs 13 residues. The germline V and J ends were trimmed by 1 base and 9 bases, with 16 bases remaining between them. The germline V gene has CDR1 SQVTM and CDR2 ANQGSEA. In DNA form, the CDR3 reads TGCAGCGTTGAAGCCGGGGGGCCAAATGGGCAGTACTTC. It codes for CSVEAGGPNGQYF.

There are a few counts of this clonotype. The chain carries TRBV7-3 and TRBJ2-5; 14 positions agree with TRBD2. The germline CDR1 and CDR2 sequences are SGHTA and FQGTGA. The CDR3 is made up of 18 amino acids. Unmatched junction bases numbered 10, after V lost 4 bases and J lost 3 bases. In DNA form, the CDR3 reads TGTGCCAGCAGCTATTCCGGGACTAGCGGGAGCTCAAAAGAGACCCAGTACTTC. Encoded protein: CASSYSGTSGSSKETQYF. Complete variable domain (other parts from reference TRBV7-3 and TRBJ2-5): GAGVSQTPSNKVTEKGKYVELRCDPISGHTALYWYRQSLGQGPEFLIYFQGTGAADDSGLPNDRFFAVRPEGSVSTLKIQRTERGDSAVYLCASSYSGTSGSSKETQYFGPGTRLLVL.

This clonotype has just a few counts. The junction departs from the called germline gene at one end, perhaps through a read error. V is TRBV6-1 and J is TRBJ2-7; 9 nucleotides align to TRBD2. This CDR3 has 15 amino acids. Germline CDR1 MNHNS, CDR2 SASEGT. CDR3 region: CASSEGPSGTYEQYF. As DNA, the CDR3 is TGTGCCAGCAGCGAAGGCCCTAGCGGGACCTACGAGCAGTACTTC.

V usage is TRBV5-1 and J usage is TRBJ2-7, with 9 bases matching TRBD1. The CDR3 is 15 residues long. In germline, CDR1 is SGHRS, CDR2 YFSETQ. V shed 2 bases and J 6 bases; nucleotides not matched to a gene: 9. CDR3 loop: CASSFGGQGTGEQYF. DNA of the CDR3: TGCGCCAGCAGCTTTGGGGGACAGGGTACGGGCGAGCAGTACTTC.

Only a few counts were recorded for this clonotype. The V gene is TRBV10-3, the J gene TRBJ2-5, with TRBD2 identical over 11 bases. J gave up 4 bases and V 2 bases, and 6 bases lay outside the gene matches. The germline V gene has CDR1 ENHRY and CDR2 SYGVKD. The CDR3 has 16 amino acids. The CDR3: CAISESSGGARETQYF. In DNA, the CDR3 is TGTGCCATCAGTGAGAGTAGCGGGGGGGCCAGAGAGACCCAGTACTTC.

The gene calls are TRBV5-1 and TRBJ2-5; a weak D match, TRBD2 (6 bases). The CDR3 totals 16 residues. V was shortened by 4 bases and J by 4 bases, with 20 bases between the two germline ends. The germline CDR1 and CDR2 sequences are SGHRS and YFSETQ. The CDR3 protein is CASSPLGWTNSETQYF. In nucleotides, the CDR3 is TGCGCCAGCAGCCCGCTGGGGTGGACTAATTCAGAGACCCAGTACTTC.

The chain joins TRBV7-3 to TRBJ2-1, with D possibly matching TRBD1 (5 bases). V was trimmed by 6 bases and J by 8 bases, leaving 17 bases between them. This CDR3 contains 14 residues. In germline, CDR1 is SGHTA, CDR2 FQGTGA. CDR3 amino acids: CASSSVGSRDEQFF. The CDR3 DNA reads as TGTGCCAGCAGTTCAGTTGGGTCCAGGGATGAGCAGTTCTTC.

The chain is built from TRBV11-2 and TRBJ2-5; 10 positions agree with TRBD2. The J call is doubtful: the DNA matches TRBJ2-1 better. This CDR3 has 12 residues. Germline-derived CDR1 and CDR2 are SGHAT and FQNNGV. CDR3 in DNA: TGTGCCAGCAGCCTAGCGGGGGCTGAGCAGTTCTTC. It specifies CASSLAGAEQFF.

The J gene is TRBJ2-7, the V gene TRBV7-2; perhaps TRBD1 as D (5 bases). This CDR3 region has 15 residues. CDR1 is SGHTA, CDR2 FQGNSA, per germline. Deletions cut 1 base from V and 2 bases from J, with 12 bases between. The CDR3 region has the DNA TGTGCCAGCAGCTTAGATAGGGGTAGGACCTACGAGCAGTACTTC. Amino acids: CASSLDRGRTYEQYF.

The V gene is TRBV20-1, the J gene TRBJ2-2; 10 bases align to TRBD2. The CDR3 consists of 16 residues. The germline CDR1 and CDR2 sequences are DFQATT and SNEGSKA (reference sequence). The V and J ends lost 2 bases and 4 bases, in that order; junction bases with no gene match: 7. The CDR3 here is CSARTVAGGLTGELFF. Written as DNA, the CDR3 is TGCAGTGCTAGAACCGTAGCGGGGGGCCTCACCGGGGAGCTGTTTTTT.

This chain joins TRBV7-2 and TRBJ1-4; TRBD1 matches at 7 bases. Germline lookup yields CDR1 SGHTA and CDR2 FQGNSA. Germline trimming cut 3 bases from V and 5 bases from J; bases unmatched to any gene: 6. This CDR3 comprises 15 residues. CDR3 protein: CASSLPGQINEKLFF. The DNA for the CDR3 is TGTGCCAGCAGCTTGCCGGGACAGATCAATGAAAAACTGTTTTTT.

This clonotype occurred a few times. The chain recombines TRBV6-2 or TRBV6-3 with TRBJ2-5; a possible D gene is TRBD1 (5 bases). The tail of the sequence fits TRBJ2-7 better, so the J call may be wrong. CDR3 length: 14 amino acids. The germline V gene has CDR1 MNHEY and CDR2 SVGEGT. The CDR3, as DNA: TGTGCCAGCAGTTCGTCAGGGCGAATCTACGAGCAGTACTTC. Its protein is CASSSSGRIYEQYF.

This clonotype was counted between two and nine times. The V gene is TRBV28, the J gene TRBJ2-6; D is perhaps TRBD1 (6 bases). CDR1 is MDHEN and CDR2 is SYDVKM in the germline V gene. V gave up 1 base and J gave up 0 bases, with 19 bases separating them. The CDR3 is 20 residues long. The CDR3 nucleotides are TGTGCCAGCAGTTTATCCGGATACCATACAGGGATCTCTGGGGCCAACGTCCTGACTTTC. Its translation: CASSLSGYHTGISGANVLTF.

This clonotype turned up a few times. This chain uses TRBV6-5 with TRBJ1-1; D is uncertain. V was pared by 2 bases and J by 1 base, with 14 bases between. Looked up from germline, CDR1 is MNHEY and CDR2 is SVGAGI. The CDR3 has 16 amino acids. The CDR3 DNA is TGTGCCAGCAGTTACCCCCGATCGGCAGGGAACACTGAAGCTTTCTTT. It translates to CASSYPRSAGNTEAFF.

V gene TRBV7-3 combines with J gene TRBJ1-1; tentative D call: TRBD1 (5 bases). Germline V lookup: CDR1 SGHTA, CDR2 FQGTGA. CDR3 length: 15 residues. V was cut by 5 bases and J by 5 bases, with 18 bases left in between. The CDR3: CASSPTGRGGTEAFF. CDR3 nucleotides: TGTGCCAGCAGCCCAACAGGTCGGGGTGGAACTGAAGCTTTCTTT.

This clonotype was recorded a few times. The chain couples TRBV24-1 to TRBJ2-1; D is possibly TRBD2 (6 bases). The J call is in doubt because the DNA end fits TRBJ2-5 better. This CDR3 is 14 amino acids long. Germline assignment: CDR1 KGHDR and CDR2 SFDVKD. CDR3 amino acids: CATSEPGLQETQYF. The DNA of the CDR3 is TGTGCCACCAGTGAACCGGGACTCCAAGAGACCCAGTACTTC.

V is TRBV10-3 and J is TRBJ2-7, with D possibly TRBD2 on 5 matching bases. With 5 bases removed from V and 4 bases from J, the gap between germline ends came to 15 bases. The CDR3 length is 14 residues. Per germline, CDR1 ENHRY and CDR2 SYGVKD. CDR3 protein: CAISPLGGVYEQYF. DNA for the CDR3: TGTGCCATCAGTCCCCTTGGAGGTGTATACGAGCAGTACTTC.

This clonotype showed up just a few times. V gene TRBV4-1 combines with J gene TRBJ1-4, with D unresolved. Germline loops: CDR1 MGHRA, CDR2 YSYEKL. Between the trimmed V and J ends, which lost 0 bases and 4 bases, there was a span of 6 bases. This CDR3 is 14 amino acids long. The CDR3 bases are TGCGCCAGCAGCCAAGACAGCCTTAATGAAAAACTGTTTTTT. Amino acids: CASSQDSLNEKLFF.

This chain links TRBV15 with TRBJ2-2; D call uncertain. V shed 3 bases and J shed 2 bases, with 13 bases lying between them. The CDR3 is 16 amino acids. CDR1 is LNHNV and CDR2 is YYDKDF in the germline V gene (reference sequence). CDR3 in DNA: TGTGCCACCAGCAGGGTCCCACGAAAAAACACCGGGGAGCTGTTTTTT. Its protein product is CATSRVPRKNTGELFF. The full variable domain, its missing parts supplied by reference TRBV15 and TRBJ2-2, is DAMVIQNPRYQVTQFGKPVTLSCSQTLNHNVMYWYQQKSSQAPKLLFHYYDKDFNNEADTPDNFQSRRPNTSFCFLDIRSPGLGDTAMYLCATSRVPRKNTGELFFGEGSRLTVL.

This clonotype was seen a handful of times. This chain joins TRBV12-3 or TRBV12-4 and TRBJ2-5, with D hard to call. The J call is uncertain, as TRBJ2-7 better fits the DNA end. The CDR3 sequence is 12 residues long. The CDR3 reads CASSLAAHEQYF. DNA of the CDR3: TGTGCCAGCAGTTTGGCAGCTCACGAGCAGTACTTC.